This TCR beta chain came from a study of CD8+ T cells in alopecia areata. Following extraction, RNA underwent reverse transcription to cDNA, which served as the sequencing template. Assay: immunoSEQ multiplex PCR; the TCRdb copy retains only in-frame clones and omits some. The data contain under 300,000 clones, 67% of them singletons. This sequence was found in a human donor with alopecia areata. The sequencing here drew on CD4+ T cells sorted from blood, taken at week 0.

CDR3 sequence (DNA): TGTGCCAGCTCATCGGGCTTTCGCTACGAGCAGTACTTC. It codes for CASSSGFRYEQYF. V and J are TRBV6-1 and TRBJ2-7; D is undetermined. Germline CDR1 MNHNS, CDR2 SASEGT. This CDR3 contains 13 residues. Deletions cut 8 bases from V and 3 bases from J, with 14 bases between.